The T cell receptor (beta chain) described here comes from a study of T cells in Graves' hyperthyroidism and ophthalmopathy. Study outcomes and limitations: Most thyroid clonotypes expanded above 0.001 appeared in blood too. Median prediction lead before ophthalmopathy onset was about 6.3 months with the model.

Hyperthyroidism of Graves' type that showed no ophthalmopathy progression within 18 months was stable. Investigators excluded patients with uncontrolled infection, other autoimmune disease, pregnancy or lactation. V was shortened by 6 bases and J by 7 bases, with 12 bases between the two germline ends. This CDR3 has 12 amino acids. Germline CDR1 and CDR2: MNHEY and SVGEGT. With respect to this clonotype: Its specificity is unknown.

RNA transcripts provided the source from which TCR beta CDR3 regions were amplified. The HTBI set primed first-round TCR CDR3 RT-PCR. Using its own MiXCR run on the multiplex PCR reads, TCRdb lists one record per CDR3 protein. The sample carries about 420,000 distinct CDR3 sequences, 12% to 15% recorded once. The receptor was derived from a woman in her late teens or twenties with Graves' hyperthyroidism. Sequencing used blood. The J gene is TRBJ1-1, the V gene TRBV6-2 or TRBV6-3; D is undetermined. The DNA for the CDR3 is TGTGCCAGCAGATCCGAATCGGGTGAAGCTTTCTTT. Its protein product is CASRSESGEAFF.